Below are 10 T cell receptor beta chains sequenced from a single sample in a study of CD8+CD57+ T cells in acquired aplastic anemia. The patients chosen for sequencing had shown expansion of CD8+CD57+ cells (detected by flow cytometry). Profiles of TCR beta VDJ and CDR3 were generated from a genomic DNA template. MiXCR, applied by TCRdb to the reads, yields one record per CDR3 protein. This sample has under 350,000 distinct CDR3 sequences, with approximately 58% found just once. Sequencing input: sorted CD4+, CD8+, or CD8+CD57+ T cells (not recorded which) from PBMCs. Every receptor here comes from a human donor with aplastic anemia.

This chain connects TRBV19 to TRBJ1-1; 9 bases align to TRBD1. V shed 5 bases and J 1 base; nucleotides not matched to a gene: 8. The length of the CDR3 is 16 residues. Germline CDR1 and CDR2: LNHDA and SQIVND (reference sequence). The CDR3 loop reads CASSPRQGVRNTEAFF. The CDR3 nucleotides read TGTGCCAGTAGTCCAAGACAGGGGGTGAGGAACACTGAAGCTTTCTTT. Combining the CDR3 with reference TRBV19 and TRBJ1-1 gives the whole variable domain DGGITQSPKYLFRKEGQNVTLSCEQNLNHDAMYWYRQDPGQGLRLIYYSQIVNDFQKGDIAEGYSVSREKKESFPLTVTSAQKNPTAFYLCASSPRQGVRNTEAFFGQGTRLTVV.

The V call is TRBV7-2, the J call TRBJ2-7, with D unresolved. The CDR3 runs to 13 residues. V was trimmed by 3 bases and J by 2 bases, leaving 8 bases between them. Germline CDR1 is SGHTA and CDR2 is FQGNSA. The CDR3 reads CASSLSDPYEQYF. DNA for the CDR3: TGTGCCAGCAGCTTGTCGGATCCCTACGAGCAGTACTTC.

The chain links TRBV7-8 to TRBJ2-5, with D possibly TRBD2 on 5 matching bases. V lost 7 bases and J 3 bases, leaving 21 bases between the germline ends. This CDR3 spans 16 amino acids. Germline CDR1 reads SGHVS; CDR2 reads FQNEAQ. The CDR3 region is CASTPKDWRAEETQYF. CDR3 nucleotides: TGTGCCAGCACCCCGAAGGACTGGCGCGCGGAAGAGACCCAGTACTTC.

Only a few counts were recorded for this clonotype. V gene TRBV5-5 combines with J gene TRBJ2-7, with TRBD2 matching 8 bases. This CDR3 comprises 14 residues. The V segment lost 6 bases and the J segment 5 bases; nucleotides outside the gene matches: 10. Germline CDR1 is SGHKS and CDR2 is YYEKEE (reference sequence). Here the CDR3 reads CASNRQAGADEQYF. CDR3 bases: TGTGCCAGCAATCGTCAAGCGGGAGCGGACGAGCAGTACTTC. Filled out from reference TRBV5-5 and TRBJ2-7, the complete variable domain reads DAGVTQSPTHLIKTRGQQVTLRCSPISGHKSVSWYQQVLGQGPQFIFQYYEKEERGRGNFPDRFSARQFPNYSSELNVNALLLGDSALYLCASNRQAGADEQYFGPGTRLTVT.

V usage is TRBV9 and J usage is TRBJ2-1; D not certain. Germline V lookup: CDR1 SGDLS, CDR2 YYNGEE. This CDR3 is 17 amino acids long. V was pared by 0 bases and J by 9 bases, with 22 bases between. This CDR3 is CASSVGPSDNQGSEQFF. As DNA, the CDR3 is TGTGCCAGCAGCGTAGGACCAAGTGACAATCAAGGTAGTGAGCAGTTCTTC.

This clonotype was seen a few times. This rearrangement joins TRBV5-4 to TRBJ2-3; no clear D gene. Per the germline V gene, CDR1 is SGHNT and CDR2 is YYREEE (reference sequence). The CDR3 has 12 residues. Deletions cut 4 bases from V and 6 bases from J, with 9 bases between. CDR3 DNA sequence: TGTGCCAGCAGCAGGGCTGGGGATACGCAGTATTTT. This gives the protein CASSRAGDTQYF.

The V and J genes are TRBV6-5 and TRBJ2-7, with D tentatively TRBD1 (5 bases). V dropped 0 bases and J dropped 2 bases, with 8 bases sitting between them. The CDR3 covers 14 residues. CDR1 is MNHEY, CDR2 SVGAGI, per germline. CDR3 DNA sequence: TGTGCCAGCAGTTACTCCAGGGTAGCCTACGAGCAGTACTTC. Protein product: CASSYSRVAYEQYF.

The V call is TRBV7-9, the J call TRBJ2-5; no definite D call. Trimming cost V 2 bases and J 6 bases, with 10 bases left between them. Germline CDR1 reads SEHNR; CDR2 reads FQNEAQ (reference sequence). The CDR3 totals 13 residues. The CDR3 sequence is CASSLLDSKTQYF. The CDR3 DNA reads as TGTGCCAGCAGCTTATTGGATTCGAAGACCCAGTACTTC.

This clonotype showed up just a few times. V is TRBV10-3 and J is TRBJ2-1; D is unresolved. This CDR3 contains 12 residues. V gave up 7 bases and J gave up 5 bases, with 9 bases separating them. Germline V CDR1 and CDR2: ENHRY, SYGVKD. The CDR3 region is CAIMGRDNEQFF. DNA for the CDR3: TGTGCCATCATGGGTAGGGACAATGAGCAGTTCTTC.

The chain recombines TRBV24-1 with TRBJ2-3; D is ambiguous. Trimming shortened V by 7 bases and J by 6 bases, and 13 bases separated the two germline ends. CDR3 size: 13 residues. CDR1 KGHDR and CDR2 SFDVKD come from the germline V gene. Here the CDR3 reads CATSEPSSDTQYF. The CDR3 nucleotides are TGTGCCACCAGCGAACCCTCGTCGGATACGCAGTATTTT.